One sample yielded the 22 T cell receptor beta chains listed below, sequenced in a study of cytomegalovirus exposure and HLA in healthy donors. This PCR relied on a set of 60 Vbeta primers and 13 Jbeta primers. Method: immunoSEQ multiplex PCR; TCRdb's copy keeps in-frame clones and lacks some. In the table there are about 83,000 clones, under 80% of which are singletons. Sequencing was performed on PBMCs. The source of these receptors is a man aged 60 to 75 in good health and CMV-seronegative.

The chain links TRBV27 to TRBJ1-1, with TRBD1 as a possible D gene (6 bases). V lost 6 bases, J lost 1 base, and 9 bases lay in between. The V gene's germline CDR1 is MNHEY and CDR2 SMNVEV (reference sequence). CDR3 length equals 13 residues. CDR3 in amino acids: CASRETGNTEAFF. CDR3 DNA sequence: TGTGCCAGCAGGGAGACAGGGAACACTGAAGCTTTCTTT.

This chain joins TRBV9 and TRBJ2-7; the match to TRBD2 covers 8 bases. Losses at the gene ends were 3 bases for V and 2 bases for J; bases not matched to a gene: 4. The CDR3 has 14 amino acids. Germline V lookup: CDR1 SGDLS, CDR2 YYNGEE. The CDR3 nucleotides are TGTGCCAGCAGCGGAGCGGGGGCGACCTACGAGCAGTACTTC. This sequence encodes CASSGAGATYEQYF.

V and J are TRBV27 and TRBJ1-1; 11 nucleotides line up with TRBD1. Germline CDR1 MNHEY, CDR2 SMNVEV (reference sequence). CDR3 length equals 14 residues. Losses at the gene ends were 5 bases for V and 5 bases for J; bases not matched to a gene: 4. The CDR3 DNA reads as TGTGCCAGCAGTGGGACAGGGGGGCGGACTGAAGCTTTCTTT. It codes for CASSGTGGRTEAFF.

The CDR3, as DNA: TGCGCCAGCAAGTTAGCGGGAGACTCCTACGAGCAGTACTTC. The encoded protein is CASKLAGDSYEQYF. V is TRBV5-1 and J is TRBJ2-7, with 9 bases fitting TRBD2. Germline V lookup: CDR1 SGHRS, CDR2 YFSETQ. This CDR3 is 14 amino acids long. Unmatched junction bases numbered 4, after V lost 6 bases and J lost 0 bases.

This chain connects TRBV18 to TRBJ2-5; 11 bases fit TRBD1. The CDR3 loop spans 16 amino acids. Germline-derived CDR1 and CDR2 are KGHSH and LQKENI. The J segment lost 0 bases and the V segment lost 6 bases, leaving 6 bases of the junction unmatched. The DNA of the CDR3 is TGTGCCAGCTCCTCGGGACAGGGGGTGTACCAAGAGACCCAGTACTTC. Its translation is CASSSGQGVYQETQYF.

V usage is TRBV6-1 and J usage is TRBJ2-3; 12 bases align to TRBD1. Germline CDR1 and CDR2: MNHNS and SASEGT. The CDR3 loop spans 15 amino acids. With V trimmed by 6 bases and J by 4 bases, 5 bases remained unmatched. CDR3 loop: CASRPGTGGADTQYF. The CDR3 coding sequence is TGTGCCAGCAGACCTGGGACAGGGGGCGCAGATACGCAGTATTTT.

The genes are TRBV6-1 and TRBJ2-7; D perhaps matches TRBD2 (5 bases). Germline V gene lookup returns CDR1 MNHNS and CDR2 SASEGT. CDR3 length: 14 residues. Deletions cut 4 bases from V and 3 bases from J, with 13 bases between. CDR3 amino acids: CASSAKPGFYEQYF. In DNA, the CDR3 is TGTGCCAGCAGTGCAAAACCGGGATTCTACGAGCAGTACTTC.

This clone was seen a handful of times. The rearrangement links TRBV7-7 to TRBJ2-3, with unresolved D. The length of the CDR3 is 14 residues. Germline CDR1 and CDR2: SSHAT and FNYEAQ (reference sequence). Trimming stripped 5 bases from V and 2 bases from J, with 11 bases between. The CDR3: CASSRSLNTDTQYF. The CDR3 coding sequence is TGTGCCAGCAGCCGTTCTTTAAACACAGATACGCAGTATTTT.

The chain recombines TRBV12-5 with TRBJ2-6; D perhaps matches TRBD1 (6 bases). The germline gives CDR1 LGHNT, CDR2 FRNRAP. The CDR3 totals 21 residues. V dropped 2 bases and J dropped 0 bases, with 23 bases sitting between them. As DNA, the CDR3 is TGTGCTAGTGGTTTGCCCCTTTTGGCAGGGGCGATCCTCTCTGGGGCCAACGTCCTGACTTTC. It translates to CASGLPLLAGAILSGANVLTF.

J is TRBJ2-7 and V is TRBV7-9; D is unclear. The germline V gene has CDR1 SEHNR and CDR2 FQNEAQ (reference sequence). The V end was cut by 4 bases, the J end by 4 bases, with 14 bases between. The CDR3 extends over 14 amino acids. CDR3 region: CASSSLTLGYEQYF. The CDR3 coding sequence is TGTGCCAGCAGCTCCTTGACACTCGGATACGAGCAGTACTTC.

The chain uses TRBV4-1 and TRBJ2-3; 12 nucleotides agree with TRBD2. The ends lost 4 bases at V and 2 bases at J; junction bases unmatched: 10. The germline V gene encodes CDR1 MGHRA and CDR2 YSYEKL. This CDR3 has 18 amino acids. CDR3 in DNA: TGCGCCAGCAGCCTCATAAGGGCTAGCGGGGGGGACACAGATACGCAGTATTTT. It is translated as CASSLIRASGGDTDTQYF.

The chain recombines TRBV30 with TRBJ2-7; TRBD1 aligns across 7 bases. With 0 bases clipped from V and 2 bases from J, the junction kept 16 bases outside the gene matches. The CDR3 extends over 18 amino acids. The germline CDR1 and CDR2 sequences are GTSNPN and SVGIG (reference sequence). CDR3 sequence (DNA): TGTGCCTGGAGTGTACCCCGAGCCGGGACAGAAAAGGCCTACGAGCAGTACTTC. It specifies CAWSVPRAGTEKAYEQYF. The variable domain in full, completed from reference TRBV30 and TRBJ2-7, reads SQTIHQWPATLVQPVGSPLSLECTVEGTSNPNLYWYRQAAGRGLQLLFYSVGIGQISSEVPQNLSASRPQDRQFILSSKKLLLSDSGFYLCAWSVPRAGTEKAYEQYFGPGTRLTVT.

V and J are TRBV7-3 and TRBJ2-3; the D gene is possibly TRBD1 (5 bases). In germline, CDR1 is SGHTA, CDR2 FQGTGA. CDR3 length: 13 amino acids. Trimming shortened V by 3 bases and J by 3 bases, and 7 bases separated the two germline ends. Written as DNA, the CDR3 is TGTGCCAGCAGCTTTCGACAGACAGATACGCAGTATTTT. It codes for CASSFRQTDTQYF. The variable domain in full, with the rest retrieved from reference TRBV7-3 and TRBJ2-3, is GAGVSQTPSNKVTEKGKYVELRCDPISGHTALYWYRQSLGQGPEFLIYFQGTGAADDSGLPNDRFFAVRPEGSVSTLKIQRTERGDSAVYLCASSFRQTDTQYFGPGTRLTVL.

V and J are TRBV27 and TRBJ2-2, with a weak D call TRBD2 (6 bases). This CDR3 is built from 16 residues. CDR1 is MNHEY, CDR2 SMNVEV, per germline (reference sequence). Trimming stripped 5 bases from V and 1 base from J, with 14 bases between. The CDR3 DNA reads TGTGCCAGCAGTCCGACGGGACTCCTGAACACCGGGGAGCTGTTTTTT. It yields the protein CASSPTGLLNTGELFF.

The chain uses TRBV30 and TRBJ2-5, with D tentatively TRBD2 (7 bases). Germline CDR1 is GTSNPN and CDR2 is SVGIG (reference sequence). This CDR3 contains 16 residues. The ends were cut back, 3 bases at V and 2 bases at J, with 19 bases in the middle. The CDR3 here is CAWSQGRGGKQETQYF. CDR3 in DNA: TGTGCCTGGAGCCAGGGGCGCGGGGGTAAGCAAGAGACCCAGTACTTC. Variable domain in full (rest from reference TRBV30 and TRBJ2-5): SQTIHQWPATLVQPVGSPLSLECTVEGTSNPNLYWYRQAAGRGLQLLFYSVGIGQISSEVPQNLSASRPQDRQFILSSKKLLLSDSGFYLCAWSQGRGGKQETQYFGPGTRLLVL.

This chain uses TRBV7-2 with TRBJ1-2; 7 nucleotides agree with TRBD1. CDR3 length: 18 amino acids. The V and J ends lost 1 base and 2 bases, in that order; junction bases with no gene match: 13. The germline gives CDR1 SGHTA, CDR2 FQGNSA. The CDR3 protein is CASSLVPDSSGGNYGYTF. DNA for the CDR3: TGTGCCAGCAGCTTAGTGCCGGACAGCTCAGGGGGGAACTATGGCTACACCTTC. Using reference TRBV7-2 and TRBJ1-2 for the parts outside the CDR3, the full variable domain is GAGVSQSPSNKVTEKGKDVELRCDPISGHTALYWYRQSLGQGLEFLIYFQGNSAPDKSGLPSDRFSAERTGGSVSTLTIQRTQQEDSAVYLCASSLVPDSSGGNYGYTFGSGTRLTVV.

This clone was recorded once. V usage is TRBV7-9 and J usage is TRBJ2-1, with 8 bases that match TRBD2. The junction had 9 bases not matched to a gene; V was cut back by 6 bases and J by 2 bases. Germline values: CDR1 SEHNR, CDR2 FQNEAQ (reference sequence). The CDR3 runs to 16 residues. This CDR3 reads CASSKGIAGPYNEQFF. CDR3 sequence (DNA): TGTGCCAGCAGTAAGGGCATAGCGGGGCCCTACAATGAGCAGTTCTTC.

There are a few counts of this clone. Germline and junction disagree at one end, which may indicate a read error. Within the sample, other DNA sequences also encode this same CDR3. The chain joins TRBV5-4 to TRBJ2-7; possibly TRBD1 for D (6 bases). Germline V gene sequence: CDR1 SGHNT, CDR2 YYREEE (reference sequence). This CDR3 comprises 13 residues. CDR3 DNA: TGCGCCAGCAGCTGGGACAAGACCTACGAGCAGTACTTC. This codes for CASSWDKTYEQYF.

This clone has more than one count but fewer than ten. V gene TRBV19 combines with J gene TRBJ1-5; D ambiguous. V lost 11 bases, J lost 6 bases, and 14 bases lay in between. The V gene's germline CDR1 is LNHDA and CDR2 SQIVND (reference sequence). The CDR3 runs to 12 residues. The CDR3 protein is CASGWVSQPQHF. CDR3 nucleotides: TGTGCCTCGGGTTGGGTCAGTCAGCCCCAGCATTTT.

In nucleotides, the CDR3 is TGTGCCAGCAGCTTGCCAGGGGCCTATGGCTACACCTTC. This encodes CASSLPGAYGYTF. The chain combines TRBV5-4 with TRBJ1-2; possible D gene TRBD1, 6 bases. CDR3 length: 13 residues. Germline loops: CDR1 SGHNT, CDR2 YYREEE (reference sequence). V was trimmed by 1 base and J by 4 bases, leaving 8 bases between them.

This clone was seen only once. The V gene is TRBV5-6, the J gene TRBJ2-2; 8 nucleotides line up with TRBD2. This CDR3 region has 14 residues. Per germline, CDR1 SGHDT and CDR2 YYEEEE. V was clipped by 3 bases and J by 7 bases; unmatched bases: 5. CDR3 nucleotides: TGTGCCAGCAGCTGGGCACTAGCGGTCGGGGAGCTGTTTTTT. The encoded protein is CASSWALAVGELFF.

This clone was observed a few times. This chain joins TRBV2 and TRBJ1-2; 10 bases map to TRBD1. CDR3 size: 15 residues. Unmatched junction bases numbered 3, after V lost 1 base and J lost 4 bases. The germline V gene has CDR1 SNHLY and CDR2 FYNNEI. CDR3: CASSEEDRGSYGYTF. In nucleotides, the CDR3 is TGTGCCAGCAGTGAAGAGGACAGGGGGTCCTATGGCTACACCTTC.